Shown below are 28 T cell receptor beta chains from a single sample sequenced in a study of circulating and synovial CD4+ cells in juvenile arthritis. The method was immunoSEQ multiplex PCR; TCRdb's version includes in-frame clones alone and lacks a portion of them. The sample has 25,000 to 35,000 clones, just over 90% seen once. The sequenced sample consisted of CD4+ T cells from blood. The receptors here all came from a human donor with juvenile idiopathic arthritis.

The chain has TRBV7-9 and TRBJ1-3; no firm D call. Germline V lookup: CDR1 SEHNR, CDR2 FQNEAQ (reference sequence). The CDR3 totals 15 residues. Trimming stripped 1 base from V and 0 bases from J, with 7 bases between. CDR3 sequence reads: CASSLGPFSGNTIYF. The DNA for the CDR3 is TGTGCCAGCAGCTTAGGTCCTTTCTCTGGAAACACCATATATTTT.

This clone was recorded once. The CDR3 DNA reads as TGCGCCAGCAACGAGGGGGAGAACACTGAAGCTTTCTTT. Protein: CASNEGENTEAFF. The chain links TRBV10-1 to TRBJ1-1; tentative D call: TRBD1 (6 bases). Germline V CDR1 and CDR2: WNHNN, SYGVQD (reference sequence). V lost 7 bases and J 1 base, leaving 10 bases between the germline ends. The CDR3 loop spans 13 amino acids.

This chain links TRBV25-1 with TRBJ1-1; 9 bases fit TRBD1. This CDR3 contains 15 residues. The ends lost 4 bases at V and 5 bases at J; junction bases unmatched: 8. Per germline, CDR1 MGHDK and CDR2 SYGVNS. CDR3 nucleotides: TGTGCCAGCAGTGCAACAGGGGGCTTGGGAACTGAAGCTTTCTTT. The encoded protein is CASSATGGLGTEAFF.

The table lists this clone with a count of one. CDR3 sequence reads: CASSPGTGYGYTF. The CDR3 nucleotides are TGTGCCAGCAGCCCCGGGACAGGGTATGGCTACACCTTC. This sequence joins TRBV6-5 and TRBJ1-2; 9 positions match TRBD1. CDR3 length: 13 residues. Germline CDR1 and CDR2: MNHEY and SVGAGI. V shed 6 bases, J shed 5 bases, and the junction held 4 bases outside the gene matches.

This clone turned up a few times. This chain links TRBV5-4 with TRBJ2-7, with D hard to call. V dropped 0 bases and J dropped 3 bases, with 10 bases sitting between them. CDR1 is SGHNT and CDR2 is YYREEE in the germline V gene (reference sequence). CDR3 length: 14 amino acids. The DNA for the CDR3 is TGTGCCAGCAGCTTGGACCTACTCCTCTACGAGCAGTACTTC. As protein: CASSLDLLLYEQYF. Filled out from reference TRBV5-4 and TRBJ2-7, the complete variable domain reads ETGVTQSPTHLIKTRGQQVTLRCSSQSGHNTVSWYQQALGQGPQFIFQYYREEENGRGNFPPRFSGLQFPNYSSELNVNALELDDSALYLCASSLDLLLYEQYFGPGTRLTVT.

CDR3 bases: TGTGCCAGCAGTGGGGTGCGGGGAGAAGGCTACACCTTC. Its protein is CASSGVRGEGYTF. The V gene is TRBV2, the J gene TRBJ1-2; D ambiguous. CDR1 SNHLY and CDR2 FYNNEI come from the germline V gene. The V and J ends lost 4 bases and 8 bases respectively, with 14 bases between them. The CDR3 is made up of 13 amino acids.

The chain is built from TRBV6-1 and TRBJ2-3; unclear D gene. Trimming cost V 5 bases and J 6 bases, with 12 bases left between them. The CDR3 covers 13 residues. Germline-derived CDR1 and CDR2 are MNHNS and SASEGT. CDR3 sequence reads: CASSNQLRDTQYF. In nucleotides, the CDR3 is TGTGCCAGCAGTAACCAGCTGCGGGATACGCAGTATTTT.

V is TRBV28 and J is TRBJ1-1, with a tentative D call TRBD1 (6 bases). CDR1 and CDR2 from the germline V gene are MDHEN and SYDVKM. V was cut by 10 bases and J by 5 bases, with 14 bases left in between. CDR3 size: 12 residues. This CDR3 reads CATLTGGTEAFF. The CDR3 nucleotides read TGTGCCACCCTGACAGGTGGGACTGAAGCTTTCTTT.

The rearrangement links TRBV7-2 to TRBJ1-2; D is uncertain. Per the germline V gene, CDR1 is SGHTA and CDR2 is FQGNSA. V shed 5 bases and J shed 3 bases, with 19 bases lying between them. The CDR3 length is 16 residues. The CDR3 DNA follows: TGTGCCAGCAGCCTCACCGTGAGGGCTAGCGACTATGGCTACACCTTC. Its translation is CASSLTVRASDYGYTF.

The chain uses TRBV30 and TRBJ2-1; possible D gene TRBD2, 6 bases. Germline loops: CDR1 GTSNPN, CDR2 SVGIG (reference sequence). The CDR3 is 21 residues long. V lost 2 bases to trimming and J lost 8 bases, with 37 bases between them. The CDR3 protein is CAWSPPGAGLGHASSQDEQFF. The CDR3 DNA follows: TGTGCCTGGAGTCCTCCGGGAGCAGGCCTCGGGCACGCAAGCTCTCAGGATGAGCAGTTCTTC.

CDR3 protein: CSVEGLATYNEQFF. DNA of the CDR3: TGCAGCGTTGAGGGACTAGCGACCTACAATGAGCAGTTCTTC. The V gene is TRBV29-1, the J gene TRBJ2-1, with 10 nucleotides matching TRBD2. The J segment lost 2 bases and the V segment lost 3 bases, leaving 1 base of the junction unmatched. Germline-derived CDR1 and CDR2 are SQVTM and ANQGSEA. This CDR3 region has 14 residues.

This chain joins TRBV7-2 and TRBJ2-7; 8 bases map to TRBD1. The junction had 9 bases not matched to a gene; V was cut back by 1 base and J by 7 bases. The germline V gene encodes CDR1 SGHTA and CDR2 FQGNSA. This CDR3 is 15 amino acids long. In nucleotides, the CDR3 is TGTGCCAGCAGCTTAGGACAGGGGCCCCAATGGGAGCAGTACTTC. This encodes CASSLGQGPQWEQYF.

This sequence joins TRBV10-1 and TRBJ2-2; D possibly corresponds to TRBD1 (6 bases). Trimming stripped 7 bases from V and 2 bases from J, with 11 bases between. This CDR3 is built from 14 residues. CDR1 and CDR2 from the germline V gene are WNHNN and SYGVQD (reference sequence). CDR3 loop: CASNRDTNTGELFF. DNA for the CDR3: TGCGCCAGCAACCGGGACACTAACACCGGGGAGCTGTTTTTT.

The gene calls are TRBV6-5 and TRBJ2-1; 11 positions agree with TRBD2. The CDR3 totals 15 residues. The germline gives CDR1 MNHEY, CDR2 SVGAGI. The trim removed 8 bases at V and 12 bases at J, leaving 15 bases unmatched. DNA for the CDR3: TGTGCCAGCTCCCTAGCGGGAGGAGTTGGGATTGGGCAGTTCTTC. Encoded protein: CASSLAGGVGIGQFF.

V usage is TRBV19 and J usage is TRBJ2-5, with 11 bases that match TRBD2. Germline V gene lookup returns CDR1 LNHDA and CDR2 SQIVND (reference sequence). The CDR3 spans 16 residues. V lost 6 bases, J lost 7 bases, and 13 bases stayed unmatched. CDR3 nucleotide sequence: TGTGCCAGTAGCCCTACTAGCGGGAGCCCTCAGGGGACCCAGTACTTC. Encoded protein: CASSPTSGSPQGTQYF.

The table lists this clone with a count of one. The junction and the germline gene differ at one end; a read error may be behind it. Here the CDR3 reads CASSTFRDRGPDAQYF. The CDR3 nucleotides are TGTGCCAGCAGCACATTCCGGGACAGGGGGCCAGATGCGCAGTATTTT. The gene calls are TRBV7-6 and TRBJ2-3, with 12 bases matching TRBD1. The CDR3 is 16 residues long. Germline values: CDR1 SGHVS, CDR2 FNYEAQ.

The chain employs TRBV19 and TRBJ1-1; no clear D. This CDR3 has 14 residues. Deletions cut 3 bases from V and 0 bases from J, with 8 bases between. CDR1 is LNHDA, CDR2 SQIVND, per germline (reference sequence). CDR3 nucleotide sequence: TGTGCCAGTAGTATGATAGCGATGAACACTGAAGCTTTCTTT. The encoded protein is CASSMIAMNTEAFF.

The V call is TRBV30, the J call TRBJ1-1; D is uncertain. CDR1 GTSNPN and CDR2 SVGIG come from the germline V gene (reference sequence). The CDR3 has 13 residues. Between the trimmed V and J ends, which lost 2 bases and 0 bases, there was a span of 7 bases. CDR3 region: CAWSREVNTEAFF. CDR3 nucleotides: TGTGCCTGGAGTCGAGAGGTGAACACTGAAGCTTTCTTT.

The chain employs TRBV11-2 and TRBJ2-2; D is undetermined. Germline CDR1 and CDR2: SGHAT and FQNNGV. The length of the CDR3 is 14 residues. Trimming pared 4 bases from V and 0 bases from J, leaving 6 bases between. The CDR3, as DNA: TGTGCCAGCAGCTCCCCTGCGAACACCGGGGAGCTGTTTTTT. This codes for CASSSPANTGELFF. Together with reference TRBV11-2 and TRBJ2-2, the CDR3 gives the full variable domain: EAGVAQSPRYKIIEKRQSVAFWCNPISGHATLYWYQQILGQGPKLLIQFQNNGVVDDSQLPKDRFSAERLKGVDSTLKIQPAKLEDSAVYLCASSSPANTGELFFGEGSRLTVL.

This clone was recorded once. The rearrangement joins TRBV28 to TRBJ2-7; TRBD1 matches at 7 bases. The CDR3 sequence is 16 residues long. Trimming took 5 bases from V and 2 from J; bases not matched to a gene: 12. Per the germline V gene, CDR1 is MDHEN and CDR2 is SYDVKM. In DNA form, the CDR3 reads TGTGCCAGCAGTCTAAAGCTACTGGGACAGACCTACGAGCAGTACTTC. Translating it yields CASSLKLLGQTYEQYF.

This clone was detected once. The V gene is TRBV10-1, the J gene TRBJ2-4; D might be TRBD2 (7 bases). The V end was cut by 0 bases, the J end by 8 bases, with 17 bases between. CDR1 and CDR2 (germline): WNHNN, SYGVQD (reference sequence). The CDR3 spans 16 residues. CDR3 sequence: CASSESPGGVVDIQYF. As DNA, the CDR3 is TGCGCCAGCAGTGAGTCGCCGGGGGGCGTTGTGGACATTCAGTACTTC.

The chain couples TRBV7-8 to TRBJ1-2; the match to TRBD1 covers 8 bases. The CDR3 contains 15 residues. Germline assignment: CDR1 SGHVS and CDR2 FQNEAQ. With V trimmed by 5 bases and J by 4 bases, 9 bases remained unmatched. The CDR3 sequence: CASSQERTGPYGYTF. CDR3 in DNA: TGTGCCAGCAGCCAAGAGAGGACAGGGCCCTATGGCTACACCTTC. Full variable domain (remainder filled in from reference TRBV7-8 and TRBJ1-2): GAGVSQSPRYKVAKRGQDVALRCDPISGHVSLFWYQQALGQGPEFLTYFQNEAQLDKSGLPSDRFFAERPEGSVSTLKIQRTQQEDSAVYLCASSQERTGPYGYTFGSGTRLTVV.

The V gene is TRBV19, the J gene TRBJ2-3; D gene ambiguous. V was cut by 6 bases and J by 1 base, with 8 bases left in between. The germline gives CDR1 LNHDA, CDR2 SQIVND (reference sequence). The CDR3 is 13 amino acids. This CDR3 is CASRGPGTDTQYF. The CDR3 nucleotides read TGTGCCAGTAGGGGCCCCGGCACAGATACGCAGTATTTT.

CDR3 nucleotides: TGCGCCAGCAGCCCGGGACTAGCGGGAGTCGAGCAGTACTTC. This codes for CASSPGLAGVEQYF. The chain joins TRBV5-1 to TRBJ2-7; 14 bases are a match to TRBD2. The CDR3 is 14 amino acids. V gave up 4 bases and J gave up 6 bases; unmatched junction bases: 3. In germline, CDR1 is SGHRS, CDR2 YFSETQ.

V gene TRBV4-1 combines with J gene TRBJ1-1; 7 positions agree with TRBD1. The V and J ends lost 2 bases and 4 bases, in that order; junction bases with no gene match: 7. The CDR3 is 15 residues long. Germline V gene lookup returns CDR1 MGHRA and CDR2 YSYEKL. In DNA, the CDR3 is TGCGCCAGCAGCCAAACAACAGGGGTTCGCACTGAAGCTTTCTTT. Residues: CASSQTTGVRTEAFF.

The chain employs TRBV10-3 and TRBJ1-4, with D possibly matching TRBD1 (5 bases). Trimming removed 2 bases at V and 15 bases at J, with 19 bases between. The CDR3 consists of 14 residues. Germline loops: CDR1 ENHRY, CDR2 SYGVKD. This chain's CDR3 is CAISEERVRGGVFF. The CDR3 DNA reads TGTGCCATCAGTGAGGAAAGGGTAAGGGGAGGAGTGTTTTTT.

V is TRBV9 and J is TRBJ1-1; TRBD1 might be the D (5 bases). The CDR3 contains 15 residues. Germline loops: CDR1 SGDLS, CDR2 YYNGEE. Deletions cut 0 bases from V and 0 bases from J, with 9 bases between. CDR3 DNA sequence: TGTGCCAGCAGCGTAGAGGGACTTATGAACACTGAAGCTTTCTTT. It yields the protein CASSVEGLMNTEAFF.

The chain recombines TRBV28 with TRBJ2-7; 9 bases are shared with TRBD2. CDR3 size: 16 residues. Germline CDR1 MDHEN, CDR2 SYDVKM. J gave up 2 bases and V 5 bases, and 10 bases lay outside the gene matches. CDR3 region: CASSPLVSGRPYEQYF. The CDR3 DNA is TGTGCCAGCAGTCCCCTGGTTAGCGGGAGACCCTACGAGCAGTACTTC.